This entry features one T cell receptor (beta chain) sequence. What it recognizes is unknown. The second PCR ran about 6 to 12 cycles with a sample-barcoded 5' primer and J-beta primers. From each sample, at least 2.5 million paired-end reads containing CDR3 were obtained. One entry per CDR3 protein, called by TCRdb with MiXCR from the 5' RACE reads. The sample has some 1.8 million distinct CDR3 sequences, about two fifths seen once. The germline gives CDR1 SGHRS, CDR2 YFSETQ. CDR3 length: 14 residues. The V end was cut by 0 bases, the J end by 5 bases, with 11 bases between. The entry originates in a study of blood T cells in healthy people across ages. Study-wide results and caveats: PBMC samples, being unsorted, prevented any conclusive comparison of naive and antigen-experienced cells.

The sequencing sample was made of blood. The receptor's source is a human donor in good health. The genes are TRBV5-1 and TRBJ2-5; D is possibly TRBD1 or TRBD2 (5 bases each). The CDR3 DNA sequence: TGCGCCAGCAGCTTGGAGGGCTGGGGGGAGACCCAGTACTTC. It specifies CASSLEGWGETQYF.